Sequencing of this T cell receptor (beta chain) was carried out in a study of naive and memory T cell subsets. Trimming took off 0 bases at V and 3 bases at J, with 5 bases between the two ends. The CDR3 consists of 13 residues. CDR1 is MGHDK, CDR2 SYGVNS, per germline. Alpha and beta constant region primers primed reverse transcription for blood and skin samples. Via MiXCR, TCRdb re-called the UMI-ligation and nested PCR reads, giving one row per CDR3 protein. The table records 18,000 or so distinct CDR3 sequences, roughly 9.8% of them present only once. Study results and limitations: TCR transcript changes with activation or differentiation may affect this RNA method.

Described treatment: skin biopsy from PPD injection site in Mantoux-positive individual. Unsorted total RNA, about 1 to 1,100 ng, was DNase treated before reverse transcription. Turning to this clonotype: The antigen remains undetermined.

This specimen was skin, taken from a tuberculin skin test site. This clonotype was obtained from an adult in good health. The chain couples TRBV25-1 to TRBJ1-1; D ambiguous. Here the CDR3 DNA reads TGTGCCAGCAGTGAATATAGTGACACTGAAGCTTTCTTT. Translation: CASSEYSDTEAFF. The full variable domain, completed using reference TRBV25-1 and TRBJ1-1, is EADIYQTPRYLVIGTGKKITLECSQTMGHDKMYWYQQDPGMELHLIHYSYGVNSTEKGDLSSESTVSRIRTEHFPLTLESARPSHTSQYLCASSEYSDTEAFFGQGTRLTVV.